At least ten counts were recorded for the clone carrying this T cell receptor beta chain. The target antigen is unknown. TCRdb fed the 5' RACE reads into MiXCR, producing one record per CDR3 protein. Of roughly 130,000 distinct CDR3 sequences listed, approximately 5.9% are singletons. Germline CDR1 reads SGHRS; CDR2 reads YFSETQ. CDR3 length equals 14 residues. J lost 3 bases, V lost 0 bases, and 2 bases had no gene match. The data derive from a study of T-cell memory formation after mild COVID-19. The wider study: TCR clusters were mostly confined to one donor each.

Findings and limits, study-wide: In pre-infection memory, a portion of responding clones appeared, which suggested that cross-reactive memory joined.

This chain uses TRBV5-1 with TRBJ2-5; TRBD1 matches at 7 bases. The sequence came from an adult woman who had mild COVID-19 (a few samples of this study predate the infection). Cell type and time point are not known. The sample was PBMCs or a T cell subset sorted from them (not recorded which). The CDR3 nucleotides are TGCGCCAGCAGCTTGGGGGACAGAGAAGAGACCCAGTACTTC. It translates to CASSLGDREETQYF.